Below are 11 T cell receptor beta chains sequenced from a single sample in a study of blood T cell repertoires in COVID-19. Data came from immunoSEQ multiplex PCR; TCRdb stores just in-frame clones and leaves some out. The data show 150,000 or so clones, roughly 91% seen once. Sample: peripheral blood. These receptors all come from a man aged 55 to 69 with COVID-19, enrolled during active disease.

The genes are TRBV28 and TRBJ1-2, with unresolved D. Looked up from germline, CDR1 is MDHEN and CDR2 is SYDVKM. The CDR3 covers 15 residues. V was cut by 3 bases and J by 8 bases, with 19 bases left in between. CDR3 sequence (DNA): TGTGCCAGCAGTTTTCGTTTGGGAGGGCCACCGGGCTACACCTTC. Protein product: CASSFRLGGPPGYTF.

The chain uses TRBV7-2 and TRBJ2-2; a weak D match, TRBD2 (7 bases). The germline V and J ends were trimmed by 3 bases and 4 bases, with 15 bases remaining between them. The CDR3 is 16 amino acids. Germline-derived CDR1 and CDR2 are SGHTA and FQGNSA. CDR3 nucleotides: TGTGCCAGCAGCTTCAAAGGGGGGGGTTCCACCGGGGAGCTGTTTTTT. This codes for CASSFKGGGSTGELFF.

This clone has only one observation. The V gene is TRBV6-5, the J gene TRBJ2-1; 8 bases agree with TRBD1. The CDR3 has 16 residues. V dropped 2 bases and J dropped 7; count of bases not matched to a gene: 10. Germline V lookup: CDR1 MNHEY, CDR2 SVGAGI. The CDR3 loop reads CASSYTRTGWGNEQFF. In DNA form, the CDR3 reads TGTGCCAGCAGTTACACCCGGACAGGGTGGGGTAATGAGCAGTTCTTC.

Only one count was recorded for this clone. The chain employs TRBV4-2 and TRBJ1-2, with 8 bases lining up with TRBD1. This CDR3 contains 15 residues. The germline V gene has CDR1 LGHNA and CDR2 YNFKEQ. The trim removed 3 bases at V and 4 bases at J, leaving 7 bases unmatched. CDR3 sequence (DNA): TGTGCCAGCAGCCAGACCGACAGGGGATCCTATGGCTACACCTTC. Its translation: CASSQTDRGSYGYTF.

The V call is TRBV6-5, the J call TRBJ2-1, with TRBD2 matching 13 bases. This CDR3 has 15 amino acids. Trimming at V came to 6 bases and at J to 8 bases, leaving 7 bases not matched to a gene. The germline V gene has CDR1 MNHEY and CDR2 SVGAGI. As DNA, the CDR3 is TGTGCCAGCAGCAACGGACTAGCGGGGGTGGATGAGCAGTTCTTC. Encoded protein: CASSNGLAGVDEQFF.

The V gene is TRBV6-2 or TRBV6-3, the J gene TRBJ1-6; possible D gene TRBD1, 6 bases. The CDR3 is made up of 15 amino acids. CDR1 MNHEY and CDR2 SVGEGT come from the germline V gene. Deletions cut 6 bases from V and 7 bases from J, with 16 bases between. CDR3 sequence reads: CASSTPGVGNSPLHF. DNA for the CDR3: TGTGCCAGCAGCACTCCAGGGGTAGGGAATTCACCCCTCCACTTT.

The rearrangement uses TRBV6-6 and TRBJ2-1, with 10 bases matching TRBD1. The CDR3 has 16 residues. The ends lost 4 bases at V and 6 bases at J; junction bases unmatched: 9. Looked up from germline, CDR1 is MNHNY and CDR2 is SVGAGI (reference sequence). The CDR3 reads CASSSPGQGMGNEQFF. The CDR3 DNA is TGTGCCAGCAGTTCCCCGGGACAGGGGATGGGCAATGAGCAGTTCTTC.

The V call is TRBV5-4, the J call TRBJ1-4, with unresolved D. The CDR3 has 14 amino acids. V dropped 4 bases and J dropped 8 bases, with 15 bases sitting between them. Germline values: CDR1 SGHNT, CDR2 YYREEE (reference sequence). CDR3: CASSLAGAGEKLFF. The CDR3, as DNA: TGTGCCAGCAGCCTCGCGGGCGCGGGGGAAAAACTGTTTTTT.

The chain carries TRBV6-5 and TRBJ1-3; 8 bases are shared with TRBD1. Germline loops: CDR1 MNHEY, CDR2 SVGAGI. CDR3 length equals 14 residues. The V segment lost 6 bases and the J segment 8 bases; nucleotides outside the gene matches: 9. CDR3 amino acids: CASSPLTGADTIYF. The CDR3 nucleotides are TGTGCCAGCAGCCCCTTGACAGGGGCTGACACCATATATTTT.

V usage is TRBV7-2 and J usage is TRBJ2-5, with D perhaps TRBD2 (5 bases). V was cut by 2 bases and J by 2 bases, with 12 bases left in between. This CDR3 has 15 residues. Germline V CDR1 and CDR2: SGHTA, FQGNSA. The CDR3 DNA sequence: TGTGCCAGCAGCTTATCCCGGGGTTCTCAAGAGACCCAGTACTTC. It encodes CASSLSRGSQETQYF. Looking up the rest from reference TRBV7-2 and TRBJ2-5 gives the full variable domain: GAGVSQSPSNKVTEKGKDVELRCDPISGHTALYWYRQSLGQGLEFLIYFQGNSAPDKSGLPSDRFSAERTGGSVSTLTIQRTQQEDSAVYLCASSLSRGSQETQYFGPGTRLLVL.

The J gene is TRBJ2-3, the V gene TRBV7-9; D may be TRBD2 (5 bases). This CDR3 region has 14 residues. V was pared by 5 bases and J by 4 bases, with 13 bases between. Germline CDR1 and CDR2: SEHNR and FQNEAQ (reference sequence). Here the CDR3 reads CASSPDGSSDTQYF. CDR3 DNA sequence: TGTGCCAGCAGCCCTGATGGGAGTTCAGATACGCAGTATTTT.